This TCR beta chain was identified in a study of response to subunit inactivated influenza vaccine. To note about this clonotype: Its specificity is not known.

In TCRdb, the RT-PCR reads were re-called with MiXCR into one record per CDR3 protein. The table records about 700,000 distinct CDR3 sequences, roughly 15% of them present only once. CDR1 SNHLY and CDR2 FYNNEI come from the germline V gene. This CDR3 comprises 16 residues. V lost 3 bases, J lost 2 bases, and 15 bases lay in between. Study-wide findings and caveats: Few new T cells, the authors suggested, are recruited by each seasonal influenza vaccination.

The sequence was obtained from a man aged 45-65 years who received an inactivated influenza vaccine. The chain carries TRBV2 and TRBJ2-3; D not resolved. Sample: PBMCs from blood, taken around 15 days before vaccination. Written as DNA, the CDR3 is TGTGCCAGCAGTGAGTGGGCAGACTCCTCCACAGATACGCAGTATTTT. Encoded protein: CASSEWADSSTDTQYF.